This TCR beta chain was found in a study of cytotoxic CD8 clonotypes in ibrutinib-treated CLL. Worth noting for this clone: Its target is unknown.

Sequencing was designed to attain a depth spanning 1 in 200,000 to 1 in 1 million T cells. Repertoires were generated with immunoSEQ multiplex PCR, while TCRdb's copy carries only in-frame clones and drops some. The repertoire holds fewer than 200,000 clones, with less than 85% as singletons. Study-level points and caveats: Sample timing was unmatched between remission and later-progressing patients; lymph nodes unstudied.

The sequencing here drew on PBMCs, taken after 24 months of ibrutinib treatment. The TCR comes from a human donor with chronic lymphocytic leukemia.

CDR3 sequence reads: CSGSDNEQFF. Written as DNA, the CDR3 is TGCAGTGGGTCGGACAATGAGCAGTTCTTC. The chain uses TRBV20-1 and TRBJ2-1; D ambiguous. CDR1 DFQATT and CDR2 SNEGSKA come from the germline V gene (reference sequence). Trimming removed 7 bases from V and 5 bases from J, with 6 bases in between. The CDR3 extends over 10 amino acids.